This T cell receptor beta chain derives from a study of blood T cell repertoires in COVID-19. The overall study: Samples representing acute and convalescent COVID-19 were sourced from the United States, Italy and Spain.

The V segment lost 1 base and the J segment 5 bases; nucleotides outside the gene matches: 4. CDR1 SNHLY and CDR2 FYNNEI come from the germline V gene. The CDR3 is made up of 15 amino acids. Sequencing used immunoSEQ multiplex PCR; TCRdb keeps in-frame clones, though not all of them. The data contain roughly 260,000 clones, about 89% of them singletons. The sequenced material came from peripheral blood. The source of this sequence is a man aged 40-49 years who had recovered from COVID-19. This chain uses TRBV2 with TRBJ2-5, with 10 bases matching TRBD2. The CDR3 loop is CASSEERGGRETQYF. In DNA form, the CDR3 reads TGTGCCAGCAGTGAAGAGCGGGGGGGTCGGGAGACCCAGTACTTC.